A single sample is the source of the 9 T cell receptor beta chains below, sequenced in a study of shared clonotypes between healthy human individuals. Cells designated naive CD8 were CD45RO-negative and were positively selected for CCR7, with terminally differentiated effector memory CD45RA+ cells excluded. Only in-frame clones appear in the TCRdb table, and some are missing; sequencing was by immunoSEQ multiplex PCR. The table lists fewer than 850,000 clones, roughly 96% of them singletons. Sample: naive CD8+ T cells sorted from blood. Source of these receptors: a young man in good health.

The chain is built from TRBV5-8 and TRBJ2-7; a possible D gene is TRBD1 (5 bases). V was clipped by 6 bases and J by 3 bases, with 16 bases between them. CDR3 length equals 14 residues. The germline gives CDR1 SGHTS, CDR2 YDEGEE. CDR3 DNA: TGTGCCAGCAACGACAAAACAGGAGTCTACGAGCAGTACTTC. It translates to CASNDKTGVYEQYF. Variable domain in full (rest from reference TRBV5-8 and TRBJ2-7): EAGVTQSPTHLIKTRGQQATLRCSPISGHTSVYWYQQALGLGLQFLLWYDEGEERNRGNFPPRFSGRQFPNYSSELNVNALELEDSALYLCASNDKTGVYEQYFGPGTRLTVT.

V gene TRBV7-9 combines with J gene TRBJ2-5; D is perhaps TRBD2 (5 bases). Germline V CDR1 and CDR2: SEHNR, FQNEAQ (reference sequence). Trimming took 4 bases from V and 5 from J, leaving 17 bases between them. This CDR3 region has 15 residues. CDR3: CASSSHLLEVETQYF. In nucleotides, the CDR3 is TGTGCCAGCAGCTCCCACCTACTAGAAGTGGAGACCCAGTACTTC.

This clone was observed a single time. This chain uses TRBV27 with TRBJ1-4, with 9 bases identical to TRBD1. V dropped 6 bases and J dropped 12; count of bases not matched to a gene: 14. Germline assignment: CDR1 MNHEY and CDR2 SMNVEV (reference sequence). The CDR3 spans 15 residues. CDR3 sequence reads: CASRETGTGRMELFF. CDR3 DNA: TGTGCCAGCAGGGAGACCGGGACAGGGAGGATGGAACTGTTTTTT.

On this clone: Within the sample, other DNA sequences also encode this same CDR3. The gene calls are TRBV6-1 and TRBJ2-7; D remains ambiguous. Per the germline V gene, CDR1 is MNHNS and CDR2 is SASEGT. There are 9 residues in the CDR3. Trimming stripped 8 bases from V and 3 bases from J, with 2 bases between. The CDR3 bases are TGTGCCAGCGGCTACGAGCAGTACTTC. Residues: CASGYEQYF.

CDR3: CASSYRVSNTEAFF. Written as DNA, the CDR3 is TGCGCCAGCAGTTACAGGGTTTCGAACACTGAAGCTTTCTTT. This rearrangement joins TRBV4-3 to TRBJ1-1, with TRBD1 as a possible D gene (6 bases). Trimming removed 6 bases from V and 1 base from J, with 12 bases in between. The CDR3 consists of 14 residues. Germline values: CDR1 LGHNA, CDR2 YSLEER.

The rearrangement joins TRBV4-3 to TRBJ2-2; D is possibly TRBD2 (6 bases). Trimming removed 0 bases at V and 3 bases at J, with 14 bases between. The germline V gene has CDR1 LGHNA and CDR2 YSLEER. CDR3 length equals 17 residues. For the CDR3, the DNA is TGCGCCAGCAGCCAAGATTTAAGACTAGGTCACACCGGGGAGCTGTTTTTT. Protein: CASSQDLRLGHTGELFF.

This sequence joins TRBV9 and TRBJ1-1; D gene uncertain. The CDR3 covers 12 residues. The ends were cut back, 4 bases at V and 5 bases at J, with 9 bases in the middle. The V gene's germline CDR1 is SGDLS and CDR2 YYNGEE. DNA for the CDR3: TGTGCCAGCAGCTCAGCGGGGACTGAAGCTTTCTTT. Residues: CASSSAGTEAFF.

Here the CDR3 DNA reads TGTGCCAGCAGTTACGGGGGCGGGATCGCCTACGAGCAGTACTTC. This gives the protein CASSYGGGIAYEQYF. This rearrangement joins TRBV6-5 to TRBJ2-7; tentatively, D is TRBD1 or TRBD2 (6 bases each). The CDR3 is made up of 15 amino acids. Germline V gene data show CDR1 as MNHEY and CDR2 as SVGAGI. V was pared by 2 bases and J by 2 bases, with 13 bases between.

The rearrangement joins TRBV5-6 to TRBJ2-5, with D unclear. Germline lookup yields CDR1 SGHDT and CDR2 YYEEEE. The CDR3 consists of 15 residues. The V end lost 1 base, the J end lost 3 bases, and 13 bases lay between the germline ends. CDR3 sequence reads: CASSLTQLGKETQYF. The CDR3 DNA is TGTGCCAGCAGCTTGACGCAGCTGGGGAAAGAGACCCAGTACTTC.